Detailed here is one T cell receptor (beta chain). What it recognizes is unknown. Reverse transcription of all isolated RNA meant that expressed TCRB transcripts were sequenced. Repertoires were generated with immunoSEQ multiplex PCR, while TCRdb's copy carries only in-frame clones and drops some. The data contain more than 200,000 clones, roughly 17% of them singletons. This record comes from a study of beta chain features in type 1 diabetes. Regarding the study as a whole: Within each of all four CD4+ subsets, Type 1 diabetes patients had TCRB CDR3s that were moderately but significantly shorter.

The CDR3 extends over 15 amino acids. With 5 bases removed from V and 2 bases from J, the gap between germline ends came to 10 bases. CDR1 SNHLY and CDR2 FYNNEI come from the germline V gene. The chain links TRBV2 to TRBJ2-6; a weak D match, TRBD1 (6 bases). This TCR derives from a man between 25 and 39 years old with type 1 diabetes. Sequenced input: naive CD4+ T cells from blood. In DNA, the CDR3 is TGTGCCAGCAGTCGCCAGGGGCCTGGGGCCAACGTCCTGACTTTC. Translated: CASSRQGPGANVLTF.